The 13 T cell receptor beta chains given below trace back to one sample, sequenced in a study of T cells after yellow fever vaccination. TCRdb itself ran the 5' RACE reads through MiXCR, one entry per CDR3 protein. Of approximately 510,000 distinct CDR3 sequences listed, about a fifth are singletons. The sample here was PBMCs, taken roughly 23 days after the first yellow fever vaccination. The receptors were gathered from a man younger than 30 who received the YFV17D yellow fever vaccine.

This clonotype was counted a few times. The chain is built from TRBV5-4 and TRBJ2-3, with D perhaps TRBD1 (7 bases). Trimming pared 4 bases from V and 10 bases from J, leaving 16 bases between. CDR3 length: 13 amino acids. Per germline, CDR1 SGHNT and CDR2 YYREEE (reference sequence). The CDR3 protein is CASSQGGREAQYF. For the CDR3, the DNA is TGTGCCAGCAGCCAGGGGGGCAGGGAGGCGCAGTATTTT.

The sample holds a few counts of this clonotype. This chain connects TRBV14 to TRBJ2-4; no firm D call. Trimming stripped 0 bases from V and 8 bases from J, with 14 bases between. CDR3 length: 15 residues. CDR1 and CDR2 from the germline V gene are SGHDN and FVKESK. The CDR3: CASSQDWQDGYIQYF. CDR3 nucleotides: TGTGCCAGCAGCCAAGATTGGCAGGACGGATACATTCAGTACTTC. The whole variable domain, remainder taken from reference TRBV14 and TRBJ2-4, is EAGVTQFPSHSVIEKGQTVTLRCDPISGHDNLYWYRRVMGKEIKFLLHFVKESKQDESGMPNNRFLAERTGGTYSTLKVQPAELEDSGVYFCASSQDWQDGYIQYFGAGTRLSVL.

This clonotype was picked up a small number of times. V usage is TRBV3-1 and J usage is TRBJ2-5, with a tentative D call TRBD2 (6 bases). Germline CDR1 is LGHDT and CDR2 is YNNKEL (reference sequence). The CDR3 totals 12 residues. Between the trimmed V and J ends, which lost 7 bases and 9 bases, there was a span of 15 bases. The CDR3 spells CASTSSGRAQYF. In DNA, the CDR3 is TGTGCCAGCACCTCCAGCGGGCGGGCCCAGTACTTC.

The V call is TRBV4-3, the J call TRBJ1-3; D remains unclear. V was trimmed by 1 base and J by 3 bases, leaving 7 bases between them. CDR1 is LGHNA, CDR2 YSLEER, per germline. This CDR3 contains 14 residues. The DNA for the CDR3 is TGCGCCAGCAGCCAAGGGACTCGTGGAAACACCATATATTTT. Protein: CASSQGTRGNTIYF.

This clonotype was counted only a few times. Germline is not matched at one junction end, which may reflect a read error. The chain couples TRBV12-3 or TRBV12-4 to TRBJ2-7; D is unclear. The CDR3 runs to 11 residues. CDR3 nucleotide sequence: TGTGCCAGCAGCCGCACCGGATCCCTCAACTTC. Its protein product is CASSRTGSLNF.

The chain joins TRBV19 to TRBJ2-3; D may correspond to TRBD1 or TRBD2 (5 bases each). The V and J ends lost 7 bases and 5 bases respectively, with 13 bases between them. The CDR3 covers 13 residues. CDR1 and CDR2 from the germline V gene are LNHDA and SQIVND (reference sequence). CDR3 in amino acids: CASIPGRGDTQYF. Here the CDR3 DNA reads TGTGCCAGTATACCGGGACGTGGAGATACGCAGTATTTT.

This clonotype was observed a handful of times. The chain employs TRBV6-1 and TRBJ2-5, with D perhaps TRBD2 (6 bases). This CDR3 has 15 residues. Trimming pared 0 bases from V and 5 bases from J, leaving 13 bases between. In germline, CDR1 is MNHNS, CDR2 SASEGT. The CDR3 region is CASSEADGEVETQYF. CDR3 sequence (DNA): TGTGCCAGCAGTGAAGCGGATGGGGAGGTGGAGACCCAGTACTTC.

This clonotype was counted many times. This chain joins TRBV2 and TRBJ2-5; a weak D match, TRBD1 (6 bases). This CDR3 has 14 residues. Germline V gene data show CDR1 as SNHLY and CDR2 as FYNNEI. Trimming shortened V by 7 bases and J by 4 bases, and 16 bases separated the two germline ends. This chain's CDR3 is CASMDSSPRETQYF. As DNA, the CDR3 is TGTGCCAGCATGGACAGCTCCCCTAGAGAGACCCAGTACTTC.

The chain joins TRBV11-2 to TRBJ2-5; D is possibly TRBD1 (6 bases). Trimming took off 0 bases at V and 5 bases at J, with 16 bases between the two ends. Germline lookup yields CDR1 SGHAT and CDR2 FQNNGV. The CDR3 runs 16 residues. The CDR3 region is CASSLDRLAGVETQYF. CDR3 coding DNA: TGTGCCAGCAGCTTAGACCGACTCGCAGGGGTGGAGACCCAGTACTTC. Drawing the rest from reference TRBV11-2 and TRBJ2-5, the complete variable domain is EAGVAQSPRYKIIEKRQSVAFWCNPISGHATLYWYQQILGQGPKLLIQFQNNGVVDDSQLPKDRFSAERLKGVDSTLKIQPAKLEDSAVYLCASSLDRLAGVETQYFGPGTRLLVL.

The V gene is TRBV12-3 or TRBV12-4, the J gene TRBJ1-1, with D maybe TRBD1 (6 bases). The length of the CDR3 is 15 residues. The ends were cut back, 6 bases at V and 2 bases at J, with 16 bases in the middle. The CDR3, as DNA: TGTGCCAGCAGACCGGGGGGGCCCTTAAACACTGAAGCTTTCTTT. Translated, it gives CASRPGGPLNTEAFF.

J is TRBJ1-1 and V is TRBV30; D may be TRBD1 (6 bases). V lost 4 bases and J lost 4, with 16 bases in between. The germline V gene has CDR1 GTSNPN and CDR2 SVGIG (reference sequence). This CDR3 has 14 amino acids. The CDR3 is CAWKRTVGATEAFF. CDR3 sequence (DNA): TGTGCCTGGAAACGGACAGTCGGCGCCACTGAAGCTTTCTTT.

This clonotype was seen at least ten times. The chain has TRBV7-9 and TRBJ2-4; the D is unclear. The CDR3 spans 14 residues. The V and J ends lost 0 bases and 0 bases respectively, with 3 bases between them. Germline CDR1 and CDR2: SEHNR and FQNEAQ (reference sequence). CDR3 nucleotide sequence: TGTGCCAGCAGCTTAGCGGGAGCCAAAAACATTCAGTACTTC. This translates into CASSLAGAKNIQYF.

This clonotype was counted a single time. This chain connects TRBV4-3 to TRBJ2-2; possibly TRBD1 or TRBD2 for D (6 bases each). This CDR3 is built from 16 residues. Germline CDR1 reads LGHNA; CDR2 reads YSLEER. V gave up 0 bases and J gave up 5 bases, with 13 bases separating them. The CDR3 nucleotides read TGCGCCAGCAGCCAAGATGGGGGGCTGGGAACCGGGGAGCTGTTTTTT. As protein: CASSQDGGLGTGELFF.